This is a list of T cell receptor beta chains from one sample in a study of neurological immune-mediated disorders. A single record per CDR3 protein comes from TCRdb applying MiXCR to the 5' RACE reads. The sample shows under 35,000 distinct CDR3 sequences, under 25% of them seen only once. Input material: CD4+ T cells from blood. All receptors come from a man between 50 and 59 years old with HTLV-1-associated myelopathy (HAM/TSP). The CDR3 runs from the conserved cysteine through the conserved F or W. D genes are given only for firm matches. Size is omitted from some rows. Given values are once, few, many or a class for expanded clones.

v_call	clone_size	cdr3_length	d_call	j_call	cdr3_aa	cdr3_nt
TRBV18	many	15	-	TRBJ1-1	CASSPGKTGNTEAFF	TGTGCCAGCTCACCAGGGAAGACAGGAAACACTGAAGCTTTCTTT
TRBV20-1	many	17	TRBD1	TRBJ1-6	CSARSNTWDRAGSPLHF	TGCAGTGCTAGATCCAATACTTGGGACAGGGCGGGATCACCCCTCCACTTT
TRBV5-5	many	18	TRBD2	TRBJ2-1	CASKPRQYGGGSYNEQFF	TGTGCCAGCAAACCCCGCCAATACGGCGGGGGCTCCTACAATGAGCAGTTCTTC
TRBV5-1	many	15	-	TRBJ2-1	CASSLGPLGYNEQFF	TGCGCCAGCAGCTTGGGACCTTTAGGATACAATGAGCAGTTCTTC
TRBV27	-	14	-	TRBJ2-7	CASSLSVFGDEQYF	TGTGCCAGCAGTTTATCAGTTTTTGGGGACGAGCAGTACTTC
TRBV7-9	many	14	-	TRBJ2-7	CASSLQGLSYEQYF	TGTGCCAGCAGCTTACAGGGTCTCTCCTACGAGCAGTACTTC
TRBV7-9	-	21	-	TRBJ1-1	CASSFYICSARDHRGPTEAFF	-
TRBV10-3	-	11	-	TRBJ1-2	CAISDSYGYTF	TGTGCCATCAGCGACAGCTATGGCTACACCTTC
TRBV7-9	many	17	TRBD1	TRBJ2-2	CASSFRSQGANTGELFF	TGTGCCAGCAGCTTTCGGAGTCAGGGGGCGAACACCGGGGAGCTGTTTTTT
TRBV5-1	many	15	TRBD1	TRBJ2-2	CASSLQGQGPGELFF	TGCGCCAGCAGCCTCCAGGGACAGGGGCCCGGGGAGCTGTTTTTT
TRBV7-9	many	16	TRBD2	TRBJ2-3	CASSFSLAGATDTQYF	TGTGCCAGCAGCTTTTCGCTAGCGGGAGCGACAGATACGCAGTATTTT
TRBV20-1	many	15	TRBD2	TRBJ2-1	CSAGLAGVIRNEQFF	TGCAGTGCGGGACTAGCGGGGGTGATTCGTAATGAGCAGTTCTTC
TRBV5-1	many	14	-	TRBJ1-2	CASSLSGADYGYTF	TGCGCCAGCAGCTTGTCAGGGGCCGACTATGGCTACACCTTC
TRBV10-3	-	13	TRBD1	TRBJ1-1	CAIRQGLNTEAFF	TGTGCCATCAGACAGGGGCTGAACACTGAAGCTTTCTTT
TRBV7-3	-	16	TRBD2	TRBJ2-3	CASSLRSGGAADTQYF	TGTGCCAGCAGCTTAAGGTCGGGGGGGGCCGCAGATACGCAGTATTTT
TRBV5-1	many	13	-	TRBJ1-1	CASSRLGNTEAFF	TGCGCCAGCAGCCGCCTGGGGAACACTGAAGCTTTCTTT
TRBV14	many	15	-	TRBJ1-5	CASSPPLGSNQPQHF	TGTGCCAGCAGCCCCCCACTAGGGAGCAATCAGCCCCAGCATTTT
TRBV20-1	many	15	TRBD1	TRBJ2-7	CSARRSTGGKNEQYF	TGCAGTGCTAGACGGTCGACAGGGGGAAAGAACGAGCAGTACTTC
TRBV29-1	many	13	-	TRBJ2-2	CSGEGMGTGELFF	TGCAGCGGAGAGGGGATGGGGACCGGGGAGCTGTTTTTT
TRBV7-6	-	12	TRBD1	TRBJ1-6	CASSLLRGLLHF	TGTGCCAGCAGCTTGCTCAGGGGGCTCCTCCACTTT
TRBV6-5	-	13	TRBD1	TRBJ1-1	CANSDRGRTEAFF	TGTGCCAACAGTGACAGGGGTCGGACTGAAGCTTTCTTT
TRBV20-1	-	16	TRBD1	TRBJ1-1	CSASGTGGAGGTEAFF	TGCAGTGCTAGTGGGACAGGGGGCGCAGGAGGTACTGAAGCTTTCTTT
TRBV5-1	many	15	TRBD2	TRBJ2-1	CASSPALAGTVEQFF	TGCGCCAGCAGCCCTGCCTTAGCGGGAACGGTTGAGCAGTTCTTC
TRBV20-1	-	12	-	TRBJ2-1	CSARGPSGEQFF	TGCAGTGCTAGAGGACCCTCGGGTGAGCAGTTCTTC
TRBV18	few	15	-	TRBJ2-5	CASSRSPGTLETQYF	TGTGCCAGCTCACGATCCCCCGGAACCTTGGAGACCCAGTACTTC